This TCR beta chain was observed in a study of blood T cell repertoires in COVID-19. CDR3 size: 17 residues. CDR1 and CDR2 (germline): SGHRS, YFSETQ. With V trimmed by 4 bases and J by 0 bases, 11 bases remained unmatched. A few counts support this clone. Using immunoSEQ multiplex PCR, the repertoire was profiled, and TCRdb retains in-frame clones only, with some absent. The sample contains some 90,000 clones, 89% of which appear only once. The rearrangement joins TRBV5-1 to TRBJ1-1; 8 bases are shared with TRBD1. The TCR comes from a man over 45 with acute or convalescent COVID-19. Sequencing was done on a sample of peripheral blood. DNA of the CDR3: TGCGCCAGCAGCCCAGGGACAGGCGCCTTCATGAACACTGAAGCTTTCTTT. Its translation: CASSPGTGAFMNTEAFF.